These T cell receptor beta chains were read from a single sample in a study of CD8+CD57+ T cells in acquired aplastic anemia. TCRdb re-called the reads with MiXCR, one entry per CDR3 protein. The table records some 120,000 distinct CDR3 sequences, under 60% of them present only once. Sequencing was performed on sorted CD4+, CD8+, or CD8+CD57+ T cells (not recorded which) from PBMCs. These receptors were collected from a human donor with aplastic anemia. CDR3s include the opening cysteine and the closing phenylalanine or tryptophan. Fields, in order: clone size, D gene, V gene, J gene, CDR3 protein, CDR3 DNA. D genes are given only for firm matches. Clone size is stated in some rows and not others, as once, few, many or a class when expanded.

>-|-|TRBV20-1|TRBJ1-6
CSARPGRENSPLHF
TGCAGTGCTAGACCGGGCCGAGAGAATTCACCCCTCCACTTT
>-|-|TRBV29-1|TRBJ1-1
CSVEEGTEAFF
TGCAGCGTTGAAGAGGGGACTGAAGCTTTCTTT
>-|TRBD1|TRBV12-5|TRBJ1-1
CASARTGGSTEAFF
TGTGCTAGTGCCAGGACAGGGGGCTCCACTGAAGCTTTCTTT
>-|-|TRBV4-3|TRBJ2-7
CASSQADPGRRWLYEQYF
TGCGCCAGCAGCCAAGCGGACCCTGGCAGACGATGGCTATACGAGCAGTACTTC
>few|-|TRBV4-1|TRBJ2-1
CASSQDRLVSSYNEQFF
TGCGCCAGCAGCCAAGATAGACTAGTTTCGTCCTACAATGAGCAGTTCTTC
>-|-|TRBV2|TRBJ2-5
CATAGIKIQETQYF
TGTGCCACCGCCGGGATCAAAATCCAAGAGACCCAGTACTTC
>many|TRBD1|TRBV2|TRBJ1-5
CANRGSGNQPQHF
TGTGCCAACAGGGGATCGGGCAATCAGCCCCAGCATTTT
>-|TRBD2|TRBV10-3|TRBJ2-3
CAISGGGGGSDTQYF
TGTGCCATCAGTGGGGGCGGGGGGGGATCAGATACGCAGTATTTT
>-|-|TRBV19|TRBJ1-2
CASSPKTGPYGYTF
TGTGCCAGTAGTCCTAAAACAGGGCCGTATGGCTACACCTTC
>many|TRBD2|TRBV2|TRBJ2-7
CASSERLGGDEQYF
TGTGCCAGCAGTGAACGGCTTGGGGGGGACGAGCAGTACTTC
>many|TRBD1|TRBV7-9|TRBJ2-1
CASSSDRGREQFF
TGTGCCAGCAGCAGCGACAGGGGGCGTGAGCAGTTCTTC
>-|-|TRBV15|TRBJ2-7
CATSRDSLQGREQYF
TGTGCCACCAGCAGAGATTCCCTACAGGGGAGGGAGCAGTACTTC
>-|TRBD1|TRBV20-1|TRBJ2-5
CSAHTGGGTETQYF
TGCAGTGCTCACACAGGGGGCGGCACAGAGACCCAGTACTTC
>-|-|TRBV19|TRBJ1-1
CASSMVVGTEAFF
TGTGCCAGTAGTATGGTTGTGGGCACTGAAGCTTTCTTT
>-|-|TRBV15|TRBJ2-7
CATSRYILIHEQYF
TGTGCCACCAGCAGATACATATTAATCCACGAGCAGTACTTC
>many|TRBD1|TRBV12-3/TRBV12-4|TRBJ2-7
CASSPRDRDDEQYF
TGTGCCAGCAGTCCCCGAGACAGGGACGACGAGCAGTACTTC
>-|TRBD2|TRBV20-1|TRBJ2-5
CSAPRGSAGAETQYF
TGCAGTGCTCCCCGAGGTTCAGCGGGGGCAGAGACCCAGTACTTC
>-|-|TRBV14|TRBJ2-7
CASSHSGSRLYEQYF
TGTGCCAGCAGCCACTCCGGGAGTAGGCTCTACGAGCAGTACTTC
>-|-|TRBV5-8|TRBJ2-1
CASSLNQDNEQFF
TGTGCCAGCAGCTTAAACCAAGACAATGAGCAGTTCTTC
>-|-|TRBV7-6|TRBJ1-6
CASSPEGGSYSSPLHF
TGTGCCAGCAGCCCCGAAGGTGGGAGTTATAGTTCACCCCTCCACTTT
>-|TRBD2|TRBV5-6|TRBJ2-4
CASSLGPPGRDIQYF
TGTGCCAGCAGCTTGGGACCACCCGGGAGGGACATTCAGTACTTC
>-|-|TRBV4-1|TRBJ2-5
CASSQDFSRAAETQYF
TGCGCCAGCAGCCAAGATTTCTCAAGGGCGGCGGAGACCCAGTACTTC
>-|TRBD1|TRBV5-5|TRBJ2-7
CASSMGQYYEQYF
TGTGCCAGCAGCATGGGACAGTACTACGAGCAGTACTTC
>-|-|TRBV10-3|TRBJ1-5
CAISESDNQPQHF
TGTGCCATCAGTGAGTCAGACAATCAGCCCCAGCATTTT
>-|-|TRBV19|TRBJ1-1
CASRIYLGDFTEAFF
TGTGCCAGTCGTATCTACTTGGGGGATTTCACTGAAGCTTTCTTT
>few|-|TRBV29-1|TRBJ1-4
CSVVAGLDEKLFF
TGCAGCGTTGTCGCGGGGCTGGACGAAAAACTGTTTTTT
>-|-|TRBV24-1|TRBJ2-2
CATSDGTSSGNTGELFF
TGTGCCACCAGTGATGGGACATCCTCTGGAAACACCGGGGAGCTGTTTTTT
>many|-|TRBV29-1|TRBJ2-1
CSVELGSVGGNEQFF
TGCAGCGTTGAATTGGGGTCGGTTGGCGGCAATGAGCAGTTCTTC
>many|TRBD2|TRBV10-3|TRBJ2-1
CAISDLAGASYNEQFF
TGTGCCATCAGTGACCTAGCGGGGGCCTCCTACAATGAGCAGTTCTTC
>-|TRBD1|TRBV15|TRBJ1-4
CATSRDQTGLEKLFF
TGTGCCACCAGCAGGGACCAGACAGGGTTAGAAAAACTGTTTTTT
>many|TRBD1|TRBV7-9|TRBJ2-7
CASSSGQGIYEQYF
TGTGCCAGCAGCTCCGGACAGGGGATCTACGAGCAGTACTTC
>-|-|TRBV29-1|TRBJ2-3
CSVGGGGTQYF
TGCAGCGTTGGGGGAGGAGGTACGCAGTATTTT
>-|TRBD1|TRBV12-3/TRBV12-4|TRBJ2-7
CASSLSGQGAYEQYF
TGTGCCAGCAGTTTATCGGGACAGGGGGCTTACGAGCAGTACTTC
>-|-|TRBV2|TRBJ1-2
CASSVGNWDYGYTF
TGTGCCAGCAGTGTAGGGAACTGGGACTATGGCTACACCTTC
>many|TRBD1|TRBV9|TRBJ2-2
CASSVKRDRANTGELFF
TGTGCCAGCAGCGTAAAGCGGGACAGGGCGAACACCGGGGAGCTGTTTTTT
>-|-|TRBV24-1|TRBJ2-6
CATSDRGANVLTF
TGTGCCACCAGTGATCGTGGGGCCAACGTCCTGACTTTC
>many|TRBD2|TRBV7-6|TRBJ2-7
CASSLRISGRGAEQYF
TGTGCCAGCAGCTTAAGAATTAGCGGGAGAGGAGCCGAGCAGTACTTC
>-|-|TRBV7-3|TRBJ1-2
CASSDSAYGYTF
TGTGCCAGCAGCGACTCTGCCTATGGCTACACCTTC
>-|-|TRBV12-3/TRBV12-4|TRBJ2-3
CASREGGSDTQYF
TGTGCCAGCAGGGAGGGAGGATCAGATACGCAGTATTTT
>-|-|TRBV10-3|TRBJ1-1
CAIIKNTEAFF
TGTGCCATCATAAAGAACACTGAAGCTTTCTTT
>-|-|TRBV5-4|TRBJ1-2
CASSLDGSYTF
TGTGCCAGCAGCTTGGACGGCAGCTACACCTTC
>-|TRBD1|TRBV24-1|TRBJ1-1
CATSDGQGMAFF
TGTGCCACCAGTGATGGACAGGGGATGGCTTTCTTT
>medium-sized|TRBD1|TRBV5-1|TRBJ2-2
CASSLADRAGAGELFF
TGCGCCAGCAGCTTGGCAGACAGGGCCGGCGCCGGGGAGCTGTTTTTT
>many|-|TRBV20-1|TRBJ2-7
CSARGASYEQYF
TGCAGTGCTAGAGGGGCGTCGTACGAGCAGTACTTC
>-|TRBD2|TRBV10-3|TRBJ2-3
CAISSGRGTDTQYF
TGTGCCATCAGTAGCGGGAGAGGGACAGATACGCAGTATTTT
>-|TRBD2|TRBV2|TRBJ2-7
CASSDERLAGGSYEQYF
TGTGCCAGCAGTGATGAACGACTAGCGGGGGGCTCCTACGAGCAGTACTTC
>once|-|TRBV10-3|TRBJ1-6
CAISADSNNSPLHF
TGTGCCATCAGTGCGGACAGTAATAATTCACCCCTCCACTTT
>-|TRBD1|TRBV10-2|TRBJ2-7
CASILPGQGVGQYF
TGCGCCAGCATTCTCCCGGGACAGGGCGTCGGGCAGTACTTC